This T cell receptor (beta chain) was identified during a study of regulatory T cells in long-lasting Graves disease. iRepertoire HTBI primers and Arm-PCR of CDR3 regions built TCR beta libraries. MiXCR, run by TCRdb on the multiplex PCR reads, gives a single entry per CDR3 protein. Of more than 300,000 distinct CDR3 sequences detected, 23% appear once; the ten largest clones hold less than 30%. The CDR3 is made up of 13 amino acids. Germline V gives CDR1 LNHDA, CDR2 SQIVND (reference sequence). The junction had 6 bases not matched to a gene; V was cut back by 6 bases and J by 6 bases. As to time point: persistent/refractory GD, antithyroid drugs over 5 years with positive TRAb. From RNA extracted from PBMCs, the TCR library was made. This clonotype was seen at least ten times.

The receptor was derived from a woman in her forties with Graves disease. The chain uses TRBV19 and TRBJ1-2, with 8 bases that match TRBD1. The sample consisted of peripheral blood mononuclear cells (PBMCs), taken when the disease was refractory, from a patient treated with antithyroid drugs. CDR3 nucleotide sequence: TGTGCCAGTAGACCCCGGACAGGGAATGGCTACACCTTC. Translation: CASRPRTGNGYTF.